This passage covers 21 T cell receptor beta chains from one sample sequenced in a study of blood T cell repertoires in COVID-19. Repertoires were generated with immunoSEQ multiplex PCR, while TCRdb's copy carries only in-frame clones and drops some. The sample gives about 200,000 clones, over 70% of which show up once; approximately 8.7% is in the top ten. The specimen sequenced was peripheral blood. Receptors originate from a woman over 75 with acute or convalescent COVID-19.

The V call is TRBV19, the J call TRBJ1-1; unclear D gene. With 5 bases removed from V and 3 bases from J, the gap between germline ends came to 10 bases. The CDR3 is 13 amino acids. The V gene's germline CDR1 is LNHDA and CDR2 SQIVND (reference sequence). CDR3 loop: CASSVGRDTEAFF. The CDR3 DNA is TGTGCCAGTAGTGTGGGGAGGGACACTGAAGCTTTCTTT.

The V and J genes are TRBV19 and TRBJ2-4, with D tentatively TRBD2 (5 bases). V was shortened by 3 bases and J by 2 bases, with 14 bases between the two germline ends. The CDR3 totals 16 residues. Germline CDR1 LNHDA, CDR2 SQIVND (reference sequence). In nucleotides, the CDR3 is TGTGCCAGTAGTATGATCGGGGAAGGGTCCAAAAACATTCAGTACTTC. It codes for CASSMIGEGSKNIQYF.

The CDR3 spells CASSKLTSGGTSSYEQYF. The CDR3 region has the DNA TGTGCCAGCAGCAAATTGACTAGCGGGGGGACGAGCTCCTACGAGCAGTACTTC. This chain links TRBV7-8 with TRBJ2-7; 13 positions agree with TRBD2. With 5 bases clipped from V and 0 bases from J, the junction kept 10 bases outside the gene matches. Germline V gene sequence: CDR1 SGHVS, CDR2 FQNEAQ. The CDR3 is 18 amino acids.

This clone is a singleton in its sample. The chain combines TRBV3-1 (or the pseudogene TRBV3-2) with TRBJ1-2; TRBD1 matches at 8 bases. With V trimmed by 0 bases and J by 8 bases, 8 bases remained unmatched. CDR1 and CDR2 from the germline V gene are LGHDT and YNNKEL (reference sequence). The CDR3 covers 15 residues. The DNA of the CDR3 is TGTGCCAGCAGCCAAGAAGGCACAGGGGGAGTGGGCTACACCTTC. Translation: CASSQEGTGGVGYTF.

The chain carries TRBV6-1 and TRBJ2-2, with 7 bases that match TRBD1. The germline V gene encodes CDR1 MNHNS and CDR2 SASEGT. This CDR3 is built from 18 residues. V shed 1 base, J shed 4 bases, and the junction held 12 bases outside the gene matches. The chain's CDR3 is CASSEVLLTGAPTGELFF. CDR3 sequence (DNA): TGTGCCAGCAGTGAAGTTCTTTTAACAGGGGCTCCCACCGGGGAGCTGTTTTTT.

CDR3 region: CASRLEPLAARGELFF. In DNA form, the CDR3 reads TGTGCCAGCAGACTAGAGCCCCTAGCGGCGAGGGGGGAGCTGTTTTTT. The chain recombines TRBV5-4 with TRBJ2-2, with 7 bases matching TRBD2. The CDR3 extends over 16 amino acids. The trim removed 5 bases at V and 8 bases at J, leaving 15 bases unmatched. Germline-derived CDR1 and CDR2 are SGHNT and YYREEE (reference sequence).

The chain couples TRBV5-1 to TRBJ1-6; 8 bases are a match to TRBD1. Trimming at V came to 4 bases and at J to 7 bases, leaving 4 bases not matched to a gene. The length of the CDR3 is 14 residues. Germline V gives CDR1 SGHRS, CDR2 YFSETQ. This chain's CDR3 is CASSMTGENSPLHF. CDR3 DNA: TGCGCCAGCAGCATGACAGGGGAAAATTCACCCCTCCACTTT.

DNA of the CDR3: TGTGCCAGCAGTGAGGCCGGGGCCAACGTCCTGACTTTC. Encoded protein: CASSEAGANVLTF. The chain links TRBV2 to TRBJ2-6; no definite D call. Per the germline V gene, CDR1 is SNHLY and CDR2 is FYNNEI. There are 13 residues in the CDR3. The V end lost 3 bases, the J end lost 4 bases, and 4 bases lay between the germline ends.

The chain combines TRBV7-2 with TRBJ2-7, with D perhaps TRBD2 (5 bases). CDR3 length equals 15 residues. V lost 1 base and J lost 4, with 14 bases in between. Per germline, CDR1 SGHTA and CDR2 FQGNSA. The CDR3 loop is CASSLGSAEAYEQYF. The CDR3 region has the DNA TGTGCCAGCAGCTTAGGTTCAGCGGAGGCTTACGAGCAGTACTTC.

This chain joins TRBV5-5 and TRBJ1-2; D call uncertain. V was pared by 3 bases and J by 2 bases, with 8 bases between. This CDR3 region has 13 residues. Germline-derived CDR1 and CDR2 are SGHKS and YYEKEE (reference sequence). CDR3 sequence: CASSWTTNYGYTF. CDR3 sequence (DNA): TGTGCCAGCAGCTGGACTACGAACTATGGCTACACCTTC.

This chain connects TRBV5-1 to TRBJ2-7; a possible D gene is TRBD2 (5 bases). Deletions cut 4 bases from V and 0 bases from J, with 8 bases between. The germline CDR1 and CDR2 sequences are SGHRS and YFSETQ. This CDR3 contains 13 residues. CDR3 in DNA: TGCGCCAGCAGCGAGGGCAGCTCCTACGAGCAGTACTTC. It is translated as CASSEGSSYEQYF.

The rearrangement joins TRBV27 to TRBJ2-3; 16 bases align to TRBD2. Trimming took 2 bases from V and 10 from J; bases not matched to a gene: 6. Germline V gene lookup returns CDR1 MNHEY and CDR2 SMNVEV (reference sequence). This CDR3 has 16 amino acids. The CDR3 DNA sequence: TGTGCCAGCAGTTTAAAAGGGACTAGCGGGAGGGCAGCGCAGTATTTT. Translating gives CASSLKGTSGRAAQYF.

This chain links TRBV21-1 with TRBJ2-7; the table's D gene call, TRBD1, was not cross checked with the DNA. TRBV21-1 constitutes a pseudogene. This CDR3 has 15 amino acids. The CDR3 DNA is TGTGCCAGCAGCATCAGGGATCTACGGATCTACGAGCAGTACTTC. It is translated as CASSIRDLRIYEQYF.

The chain has TRBV28 and TRBJ1-2, with D uncertain. V was shortened by 8 bases and J by 4 bases, with 11 bases between the two germline ends. Per germline, CDR1 MDHEN and CDR2 SYDVKM. The CDR3 has 12 residues. Written as DNA, the CDR3 is TGTGCCAGCGAGGAGGAGGGCTATGGCTACACCTTC. This sequence encodes CASEEEGYGYTF.

The chain couples TRBV30 to TRBJ1-4; 10 nucleotides match TRBD1. Trimming at V came to 1 base and at J to 6 bases, leaving 2 bases not matched to a gene. Germline lookup yields CDR1 GTSNPN and CDR2 SVGIG (reference sequence). The CDR3 totals 14 residues. DNA of the CDR3: TGTGCCTGGAGTGCCGGGACAGGGGATGAAAAACTGTTTTTT. It yields the protein CAWSAGTGDEKLFF.

This clone was counted between two and nine times. This chain joins TRBV28 and TRBJ1-2; D remains unclear. The CDR3 extends over 13 amino acids. In germline, CDR1 is MDHEN, CDR2 SYDVKM. Trimming removed 2 bases at V and 1 base at J, with 5 bases between. The CDR3 reads CASSLGVNYGYTF. DNA of the CDR3: TGTGCCAGCAGTTTAGGAGTTAACTATGGCTACACCTTC.

The rearrangement joins TRBV27 to TRBJ2-7, with 9 bases matching TRBD2. After removal of 4 bases from V and 7 bases from J, the junction contained 14 bases not matched to a gene. The V gene's germline CDR1 is MNHEY and CDR2 SMNVEV (reference sequence). The CDR3 is made up of 16 amino acids. The CDR3 sequence is CASSSPLGGRAGEQYF. The CDR3 coding sequence is TGTGCCAGCAGTTCCCCCCTTGGCGGGAGGGCAGGAGAGCAGTACTTC.

This clone was detected only a few times. The genes are TRBV6-1 and TRBJ1-6; D may be TRBD1 (5 bases). This CDR3 comprises 11 residues. Deletions cut 3 bases from V and 11 bases from J, with 5 bases between. Germline V gene data show CDR1 as MNHNS and CDR2 as SASEGT. The CDR3 protein is CASSEGPPLHF. In nucleotides, the CDR3 is TGTGCCAGCAGTGAGGGGCCACCCCTCCACTTT.

The chain is built from TRBV20-1 and TRBJ2-5; no firm D call. The CDR3 loop spans 11 amino acids. Trimming shortened V by 1 base and J by 7 bases, and 7 bases separated the two germline ends. Germline CDR1 is DFQATT and CDR2 is SNEGSKA (reference sequence). CDR3: CSARAAGTQYF. The CDR3 coding sequence is TGCAGTGCTAGAGCCGCCGGGACCCAGTACTTC.

The V call is TRBV11-3, the J call TRBJ2-5; TRBD2 matches at 7 bases. The CDR3 loop spans 15 amino acids. The V gene's germline CDR1 is SGHNT and CDR2 YENEEA. The junction had 4 bases not matched to a gene; V was cut back by 1 base and J by 2 bases. The CDR3 nucleotides read TGTGCCAGCAGCTTAGGAACTAGCGAGCAAGAGACCCAGTACTTC. This sequence encodes CASSLGTSEQETQYF.

This clone was detected once. The J gene is TRBJ2-1, the V gene TRBV12-5; 8 bases are a match to TRBD1. V shed 0 bases, J shed 8 bases, and the junction held 12 bases outside the gene matches. Germline CDR1 and CDR2: LGHNT and FRNRAP. The CDR3 length is 17 residues. The CDR3 nucleotides are TGTGCTAGTGGTTTGGTCATTAGACAGGGGCTGCCACATGAGCAGTTCTTC. Its protein product is CASGLVIRQGLPHEQFF.